This T cell receptor (beta chain) originates from a study of metastatic and nonmetastatic thyroid tumors. Broader study findings: In both blood and tumor samples, TCR beta diversity was reported significantly higher for malignant than benign nodules.

The table lists this clone with many counts. Its antigen remains unidentified. CDR1 and CDR2 from the germline V gene are SNHLY and FYNNEI. The CDR3 runs 12 residues. V shed 6 bases and J shed 16 bases, with 19 bases lying between them. Patients underwent thyroid surgery, and none had received any treatment before it. Via MiXCR, TCRdb re-called the PCR reads. The table lists about 21,000 clones, roughly 27% of them singletons, with about 14% in the top ten. The V gene is TRBV2, the J gene TRBJ1-5; a possible D gene is TRBD1 (5 bases). This sequence was found in a male donor with papillary thyroid cancer or a benign thyroid nodule (not recorded which). Some clones in this sample may be carry-over from other donors' samples. The specimen sequenced was tumor tissue. The CDR3 bases are TGTGCCAGCAGCAGGCCCCCTGGGGACCAACATTTT. It yields the protein CASSRPPGDQHF.